This is a list of T cell receptor beta chains from one sample in a study of T-cell reconstitution after alpha-beta-depleted transplantation in children. TCRdb itself ran the PCR reads through MiXCR, one entry per CDR3 protein. The repertoire holds some 600,000 distinct CDR3 sequences, with roughly 17% as singletons. Here the sequenced sample was PBMCs from the stem cell graft donor, taken from the stem cell graft. The receptors shown here come from a human donor who donated a stem cell graft to a child with acute myeloid leukemia. Each CDR3 is given with its conserved first and last residue. The order of the fields is V gene, clone size, D gene, J gene, CDR3 protein, CDR3 DNA. D genes are given only for firm matches. Clone size, where shown, is once, few, many, or a class for clones that have expanded.

V: TRBV5-1; size: many; D: TRBD1; J: TRBJ1-1; CDR3: CASSLTGANTEAFF; DNA: TGCGCCAGCAGCTTGACAGGGGCAAACACTGAAGCTTTCTTT
V: TRBV7-9; size: many; D: -; J: TRBJ1-2; CDR3: CASSGTGSNYGYTF; DNA: TGTGCCAGCAGTGGGACCGGTAGTAACTATGGCTACACCTTC
V: TRBV4-3; size: -; D: -; J: TRBJ1-1; CDR3: CASSQAAPMDTEAFF; DNA: TGCGCCAGCAGCCAAGCCGCCCCCATGGACACTGAAGCTTTCTTT
V: TRBV5-1; size: few; D: -; J: TRBJ2-6; CDR3: CASSLDLPFSGANVLTF; DNA: TGCGCCAGCAGCTTGGACCTTCCATTCTCTGGGGCCAACGTCCTGACTTTC
V: TRBV12-5; size: -; D: TRBD1; J: TRBJ1-2; CDR3: CASGPGTGGKGGYTF; DNA: TGTGCTAGTGGTCCCGGGACAGGGGGTAAAGGTGGCTACACCTTC
V: TRBV9; size: few; D: -; J: TRBJ2-4; CDR3: CASSVLPGNIQYF; DNA: TGTGCCAGCAGCGTACTGCCGGGGAACATTCAGTACTTC
V: TRBV4-3; size: few; D: -; J: TRBJ2-3; CDR3: CASSQDPSLRWADTQYF; DNA: TGCGCCAGCAGCCAAGATCCTAGCCTGCGGTGGGCAGATACGCAGTATTTT
V: TRBV12-3/TRBV12-4; size: many; D: -; J: TRBJ2-1; CDR3: CASSLDRTSYNEQFF; DNA: TGTGCCAGCAGCCTCGACAGGACGTCCTACAATGAGCAGTTCTTC
V: TRBV5-5; size: many; D: TRBD1; J: TRBJ1-2; CDR3: CASSATGVYGYTF; DNA: TGTGCCAGCAGCGCGACAGGGGTCTATGGCTACACCTTC
V: TRBV24-1; size: few; D: TRBD1; J: TRBJ2-2; CDR3: CATRGQGDTGELFF; DNA: TGTGCCACCAGAGGACAGGGGGATACCGGGGAGCTGTTTTTT
V: TRBV6-5; size: many; D: -; J: TRBJ1-5; CDR3: CASSYSTGRNQPQHF; DNA: TGTGCCAGCAGTTACTCGACCGGGCGGAATCAGCCCCAGCATTTT
V: TRBV7-3; size: -; D: TRBD1; J: TRBJ2-3; CDR3: CASSLTGGWADTQYF; DNA: TGTGCCAGCAGCTTAACAGGGGGCTGGGCAGATACGCAGTATTTT
V: TRBV5-1; size: -; D: TRBD1; J: TRBJ2-6; CDR3: CASSLRETGYTGANVLTF; DNA: TGCGCCAGCAGCTTAAGGGAGACAGGGTACACTGGGGCCAACGTCCTGACTTTC
V: TRBV7-9; size: -; D: -; J: TRBJ2-1; CDR3: CASSSPQAGNEQFF; DNA: TGTGCCAGCAGCTCCCCCCAGGCAGGCAATGAGCAGTTCTTC
V: TRBV20-1; size: many; D: -; J: TRBJ2-3; CDR3: CSARARAGEPSTDTQYF; DNA: TGCAGTGCTAGAGCTCGGGCGGGCGAACCTAGCACAGATACGCAGTATTTT
V: TRBV18; size: -; D: -; J: TRBJ2-1; CDR3: CASSRGEAAYQFF; DNA: TGTGCCAGCTCGCGTGGGGAGGCGGCTTACCAGTTCTTC
V: TRBV4-1; size: -; D: -; J: TRBJ1-5; CDR3: CASSQAGYNQPQHF; DNA: TGCGCCAGCAGCCAAGCAGGGTACAATCAGCCCCAGCATTTT
V: TRBV5-1; size: few; D: -; J: TRBJ1-1; CDR3: CASSQAGQGSTEAFF; DNA: TGCGCCAGCAGCCAGGCCGGGCAGGGAAGTACTGAAGCTTTCTTT
V: TRBV6-1; size: -; D: TRBD1; J: TRBJ2-3; CDR3: CASRSPGQPPPGQYF; DNA: TGTGCCAGCAGGTCTCCGGGACAGCCACCCCCTGGGCAGTATTTT
V: TRBV28; size: few; D: -; J: TRBJ1-3; CDR3: CASRLTGPGNTIYF; DNA: TGTGCCAGCAGACTCACAGGGCCTGGAAACACCATATATTTT
V: TRBV4-3; size: -; D: TRBD2; J: TRBJ2-7; CDR3: CASSQVLWTSGGNEQYF; DNA: TGCGCCAGCAGCCAAGTTCTCTGGACTAGCGGGGGGAACGAGCAGTACTTC
V: TRBV10-3; size: many; D: TRBD1; J: TRBJ1-1; CDR3: CAIRGTGRRWTEAFF; DNA: TGTGCCATCAGGGGGACAGGGCGTCGATGGACTGAAGCTTTCTTT